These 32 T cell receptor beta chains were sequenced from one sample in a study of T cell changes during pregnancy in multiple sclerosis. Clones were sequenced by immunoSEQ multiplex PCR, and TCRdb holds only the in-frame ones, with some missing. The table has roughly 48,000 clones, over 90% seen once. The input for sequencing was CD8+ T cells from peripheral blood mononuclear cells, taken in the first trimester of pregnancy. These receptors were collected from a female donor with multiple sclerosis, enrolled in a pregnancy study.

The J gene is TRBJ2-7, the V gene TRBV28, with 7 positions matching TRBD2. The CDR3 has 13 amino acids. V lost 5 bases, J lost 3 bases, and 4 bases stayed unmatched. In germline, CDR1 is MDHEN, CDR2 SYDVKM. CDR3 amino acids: CASSGRDYYEQYF. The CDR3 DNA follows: TGTGCCAGCAGTGGCCGGGACTACTACGAGCAGTACTTC. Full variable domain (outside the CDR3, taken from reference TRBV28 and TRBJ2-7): DVKVTQSSRYLVKRTGEKVFLECVQDMDHENMFWYRQDPGLGLRLIYFSYDVKMKEKGDIPEGYSVSREKKERFSLILESASTNQTSMYLCASSGRDYYEQYFGPGTRLTVT.

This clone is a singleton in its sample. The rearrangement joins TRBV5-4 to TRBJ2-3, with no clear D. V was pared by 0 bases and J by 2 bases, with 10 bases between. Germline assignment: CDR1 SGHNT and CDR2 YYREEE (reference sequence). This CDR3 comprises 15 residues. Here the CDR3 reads CASSLAVVDTDTQYF. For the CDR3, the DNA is TGTGCCAGCAGCTTGGCTGTGGTAGACACAGATACGCAGTATTTT.

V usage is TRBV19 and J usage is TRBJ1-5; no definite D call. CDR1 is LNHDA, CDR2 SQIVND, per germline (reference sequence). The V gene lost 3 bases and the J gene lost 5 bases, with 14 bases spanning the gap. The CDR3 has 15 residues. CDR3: CASSIGGRLDQPQHF. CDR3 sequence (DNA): TGTGCCAGTAGTATCGGAGGCAGACTGGATCAGCCCCAGCATTTT.

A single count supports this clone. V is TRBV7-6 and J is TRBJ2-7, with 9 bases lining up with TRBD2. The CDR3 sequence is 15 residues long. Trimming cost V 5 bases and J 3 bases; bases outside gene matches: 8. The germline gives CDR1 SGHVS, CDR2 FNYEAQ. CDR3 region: CASSPGLAGHYEQYF. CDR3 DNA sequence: TGTGCCAGCAGCCCAGGCCTAGCGGGGCACTACGAGCAGTACTTC.

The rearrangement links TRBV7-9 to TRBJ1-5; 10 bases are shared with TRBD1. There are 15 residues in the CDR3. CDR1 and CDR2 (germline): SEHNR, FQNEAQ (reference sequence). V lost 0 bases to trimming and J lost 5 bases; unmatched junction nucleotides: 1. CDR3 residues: CASSLAGTGDQPQHF. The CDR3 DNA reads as TGTGCCAGCAGCTTAGCTGGGACAGGGGATCAGCCCCAGCATTTT. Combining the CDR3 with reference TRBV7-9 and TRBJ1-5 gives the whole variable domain DTGVSQNPRHKITKRGQNVTFRCDPISEHNRLYWYRQTLGQGPEFLTYFQNEAQLEKSRLLSDRFSAERPKGSFSTLEIQRTEQGDSAMYLCASSLAGTGDQPQHFGDGTRLSIL.

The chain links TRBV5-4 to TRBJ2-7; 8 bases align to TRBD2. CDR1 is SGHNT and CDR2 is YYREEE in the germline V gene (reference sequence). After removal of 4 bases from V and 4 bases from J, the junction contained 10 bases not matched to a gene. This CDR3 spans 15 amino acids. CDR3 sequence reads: CASSPESGRGYEQYF. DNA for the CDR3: TGTGCCAGCAGCCCGGAAAGCGGGAGAGGTTACGAGCAGTACTTC.

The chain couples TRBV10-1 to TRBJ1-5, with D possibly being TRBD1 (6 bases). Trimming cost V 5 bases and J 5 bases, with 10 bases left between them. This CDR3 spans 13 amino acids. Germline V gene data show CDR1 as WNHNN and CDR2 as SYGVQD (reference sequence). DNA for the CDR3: TGCGCCAGCAGTACAGGGACCCATCAGCCCCAGCATTTT. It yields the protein CASSTGTHQPQHF.

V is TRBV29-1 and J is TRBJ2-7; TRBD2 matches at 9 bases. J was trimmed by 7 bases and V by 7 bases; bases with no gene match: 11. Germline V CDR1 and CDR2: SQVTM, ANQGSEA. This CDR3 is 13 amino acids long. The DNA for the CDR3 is TGCAGCGCCCAAGCGGGAGGCCCAAAAGAGCAGTACTTC. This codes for CSAQAGGPKEQYF.

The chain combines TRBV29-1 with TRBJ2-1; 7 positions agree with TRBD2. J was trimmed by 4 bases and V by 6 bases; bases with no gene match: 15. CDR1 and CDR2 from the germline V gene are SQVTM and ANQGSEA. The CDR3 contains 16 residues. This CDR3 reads CSVGLAGERKYNEQFF. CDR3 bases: TGCAGCGTCGGGTTGGCGGGGGAGCGGAAATACAATGAGCAGTTCTTC.

CDR3 sequence (DNA): TGCGCCAGCAGCCAAGCTTACCCGGGACTAGCGGGACCGGGAAGCTCCTACAATGAGCAGTTCTTC. Translation gives CASSQAYPGLAGPGSSYNEQFF. The chain carries TRBV4-1 and TRBJ2-1; the match to TRBD2 covers 13 bases. The V and J ends lost 1 base and 0 bases, in that order; junction bases with no gene match: 15. This CDR3 spans 22 amino acids. Looked up from germline, CDR1 is MGHRA and CDR2 is YSYEKL.

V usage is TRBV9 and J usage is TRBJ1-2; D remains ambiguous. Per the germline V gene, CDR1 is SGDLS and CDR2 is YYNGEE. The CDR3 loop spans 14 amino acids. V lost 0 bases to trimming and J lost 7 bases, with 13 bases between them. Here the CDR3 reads CASSVVPPSGGYTF. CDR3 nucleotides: TGTGCCAGCAGCGTAGTCCCCCCGAGTGGTGGCTACACCTTC.

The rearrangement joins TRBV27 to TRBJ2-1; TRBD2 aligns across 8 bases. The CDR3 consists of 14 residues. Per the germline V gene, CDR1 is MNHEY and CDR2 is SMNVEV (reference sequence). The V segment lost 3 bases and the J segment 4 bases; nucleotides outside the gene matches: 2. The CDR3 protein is CASSFTGGYNEQFF. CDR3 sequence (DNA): TGTGCCAGCAGTTTTACGGGGGGGTACAATGAGCAGTTCTTC.

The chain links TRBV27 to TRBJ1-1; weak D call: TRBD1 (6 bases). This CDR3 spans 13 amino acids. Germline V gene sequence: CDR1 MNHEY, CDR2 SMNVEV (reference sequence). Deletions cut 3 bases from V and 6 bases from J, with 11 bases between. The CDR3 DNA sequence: TGTGCCAGCAGTTTCGTGGGGGCAGCTGAAGCTTTCTTT. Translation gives CASSFVGAAEAFF.

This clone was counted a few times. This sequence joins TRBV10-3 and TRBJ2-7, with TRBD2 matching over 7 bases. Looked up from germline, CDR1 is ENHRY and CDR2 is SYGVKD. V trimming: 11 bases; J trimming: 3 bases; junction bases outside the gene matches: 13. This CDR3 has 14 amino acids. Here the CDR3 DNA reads TGTGCCCCGCCGGCGGCTAGCGGAAACTACGAGCAGTACTTC. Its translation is CAPPAASGNYEQYF.

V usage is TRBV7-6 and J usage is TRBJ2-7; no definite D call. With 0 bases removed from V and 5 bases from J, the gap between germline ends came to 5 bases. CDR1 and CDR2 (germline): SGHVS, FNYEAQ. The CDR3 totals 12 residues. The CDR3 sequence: CASSLAGDEQYF. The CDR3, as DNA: TGTGCCAGCAGCTTAGCCGGTGACGAGCAGTACTTC.

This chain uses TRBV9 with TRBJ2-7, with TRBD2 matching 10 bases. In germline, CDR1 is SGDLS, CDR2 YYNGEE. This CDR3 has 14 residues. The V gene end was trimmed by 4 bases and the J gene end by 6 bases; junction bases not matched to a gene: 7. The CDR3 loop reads CASSPSGSWSEQYF. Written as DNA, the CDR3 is TGTGCCAGCAGCCCTAGCGGGAGTTGGAGCGAGCAGTACTTC.

The CDR3 reads CASSFASGYEQYF. CDR3 sequence (DNA): TGTGCCAGCAGTTTTGCTAGCGGTTACGAGCAGTACTTC. This chain links TRBV27 with TRBJ2-7, with 7 bases fitting TRBD2. The CDR3 length is 13 residues. Per the germline V gene, CDR1 is MNHEY and CDR2 is SMNVEV (reference sequence). After removal of 3 bases from V and 4 bases from J, the junction contained 3 bases not matched to a gene.

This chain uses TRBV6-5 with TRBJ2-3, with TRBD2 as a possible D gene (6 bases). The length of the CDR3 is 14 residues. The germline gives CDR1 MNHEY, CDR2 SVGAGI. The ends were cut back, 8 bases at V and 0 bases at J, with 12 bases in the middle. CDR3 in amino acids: CASGLAPSTDTQYF. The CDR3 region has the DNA TGTGCCAGCGGGCTAGCGCCTAGCACAGATACGCAGTATTTT.

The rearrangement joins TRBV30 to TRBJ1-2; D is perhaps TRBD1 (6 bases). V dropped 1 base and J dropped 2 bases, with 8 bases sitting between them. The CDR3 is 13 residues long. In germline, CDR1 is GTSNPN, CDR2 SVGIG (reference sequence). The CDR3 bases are TGTGCCTGGAGTGAGGGGGGGAACTATGGCTACACCTTC. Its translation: CAWSEGGNYGYTF.

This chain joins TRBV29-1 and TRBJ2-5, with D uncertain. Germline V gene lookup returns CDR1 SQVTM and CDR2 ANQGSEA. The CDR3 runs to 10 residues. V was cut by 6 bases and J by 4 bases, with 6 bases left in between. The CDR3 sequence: CSVLRETQYF. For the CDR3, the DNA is TGCAGCGTCCTCCGAGAGACCCAGTACTTC.

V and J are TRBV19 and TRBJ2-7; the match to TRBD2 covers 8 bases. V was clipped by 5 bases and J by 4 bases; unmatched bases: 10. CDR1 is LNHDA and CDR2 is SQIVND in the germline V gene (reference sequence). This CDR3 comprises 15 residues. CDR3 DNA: TGTGCCAGTAGTTACACGGGAGGGCCGAGTTACGAGCAGTACTTC. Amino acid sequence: CASSYTGGPSYEQYF.

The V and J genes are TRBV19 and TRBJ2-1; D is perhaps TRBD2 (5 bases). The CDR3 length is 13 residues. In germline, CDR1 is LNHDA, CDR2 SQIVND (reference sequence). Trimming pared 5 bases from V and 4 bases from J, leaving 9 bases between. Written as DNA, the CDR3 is TGTGCCAGTAGTCGAGCGGTGTACAATGAGCAGTTCTTC. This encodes CASSRAVYNEQFF.

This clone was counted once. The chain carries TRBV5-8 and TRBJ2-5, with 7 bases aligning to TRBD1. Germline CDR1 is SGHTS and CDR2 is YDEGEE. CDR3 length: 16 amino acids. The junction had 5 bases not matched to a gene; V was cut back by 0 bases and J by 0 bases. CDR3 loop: CASSLGSGTDQETQYF. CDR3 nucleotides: TGTGCCAGCAGCTTGGGTAGTGGGACAGACCAAGAGACCCAGTACTTC.

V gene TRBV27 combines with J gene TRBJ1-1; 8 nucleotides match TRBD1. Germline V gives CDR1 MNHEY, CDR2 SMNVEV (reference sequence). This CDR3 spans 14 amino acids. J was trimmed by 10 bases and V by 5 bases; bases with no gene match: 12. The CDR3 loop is CASSVTGADVVAFF. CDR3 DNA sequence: TGTGCCAGCAGTGTGACAGGGGCGGACGTCGTAGCTTTCTTT.

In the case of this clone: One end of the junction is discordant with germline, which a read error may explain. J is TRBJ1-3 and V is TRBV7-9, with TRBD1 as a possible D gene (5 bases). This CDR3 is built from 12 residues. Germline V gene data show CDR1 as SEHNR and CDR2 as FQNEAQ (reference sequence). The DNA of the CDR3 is TGTGCCAGCAGCTTTTACTCAGGGCATGACAAATTT. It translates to CASSFYSGHDKF.

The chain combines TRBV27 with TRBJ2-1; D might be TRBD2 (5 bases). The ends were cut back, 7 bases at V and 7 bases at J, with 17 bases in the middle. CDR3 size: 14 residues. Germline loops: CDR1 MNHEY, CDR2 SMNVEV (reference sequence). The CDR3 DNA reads TGTGCCAGCAAGAGGGAGACGGTGAGGAATGAGCAGTTCTTC. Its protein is CASKRETVRNEQFF.

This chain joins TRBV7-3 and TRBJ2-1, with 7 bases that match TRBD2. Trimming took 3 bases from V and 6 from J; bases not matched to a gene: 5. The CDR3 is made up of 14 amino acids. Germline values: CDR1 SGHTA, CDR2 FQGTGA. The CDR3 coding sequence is TGTGCCAGCAGCTTGAGCGGGAATAGCAATGAGCAGTTCTTC. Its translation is CASSLSGNSNEQFF. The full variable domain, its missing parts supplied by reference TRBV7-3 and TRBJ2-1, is GAGVSQTPSNKVTEKGKYVELRCDPISGHTALYWYRQSLGQGPEFLIYFQGTGAADDSGLPNDRFFAVRPEGSVSTLKIQRTERGDSAVYLCASSLSGNSNEQFFGPGTRLTVL.

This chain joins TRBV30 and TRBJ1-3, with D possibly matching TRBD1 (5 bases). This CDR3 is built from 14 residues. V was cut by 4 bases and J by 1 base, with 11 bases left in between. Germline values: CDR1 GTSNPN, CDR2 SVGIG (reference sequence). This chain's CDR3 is CAWMDTNSGNTIYF. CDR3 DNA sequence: TGTGCCTGGATGGACACTAATTCTGGAAACACCATATATTTT.

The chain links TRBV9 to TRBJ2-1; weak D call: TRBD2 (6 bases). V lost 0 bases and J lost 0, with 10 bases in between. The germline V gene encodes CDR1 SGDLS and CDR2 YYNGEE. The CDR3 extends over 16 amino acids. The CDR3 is CASSVVGRGSYNEQFF. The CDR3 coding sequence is TGTGCCAGCAGCGTAGTCGGGAGAGGCTCCTACAATGAGCAGTTCTTC.

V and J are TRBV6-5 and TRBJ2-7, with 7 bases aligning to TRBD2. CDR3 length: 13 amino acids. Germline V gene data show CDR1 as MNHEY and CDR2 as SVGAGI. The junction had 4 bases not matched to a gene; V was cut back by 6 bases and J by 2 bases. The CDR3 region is CASSSGTTYEQYF. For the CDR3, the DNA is TGTGCCAGCAGCTCCGGGACTACCTACGAGCAGTACTTC.

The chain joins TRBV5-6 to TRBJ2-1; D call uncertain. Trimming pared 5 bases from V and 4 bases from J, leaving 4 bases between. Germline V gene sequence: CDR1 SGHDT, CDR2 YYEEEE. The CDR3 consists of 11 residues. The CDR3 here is CASSSYNEQFF. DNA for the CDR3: TGTGCCAGCAGTTCATACAATGAGCAGTTCTTC.

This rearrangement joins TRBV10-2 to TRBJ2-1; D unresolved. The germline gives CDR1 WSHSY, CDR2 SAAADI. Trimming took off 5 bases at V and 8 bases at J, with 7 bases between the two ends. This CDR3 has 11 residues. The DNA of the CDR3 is TGCGCCAGCAGTCTTACTCATGAGCAGTTCTTC. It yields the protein CASSLTHEQFF.